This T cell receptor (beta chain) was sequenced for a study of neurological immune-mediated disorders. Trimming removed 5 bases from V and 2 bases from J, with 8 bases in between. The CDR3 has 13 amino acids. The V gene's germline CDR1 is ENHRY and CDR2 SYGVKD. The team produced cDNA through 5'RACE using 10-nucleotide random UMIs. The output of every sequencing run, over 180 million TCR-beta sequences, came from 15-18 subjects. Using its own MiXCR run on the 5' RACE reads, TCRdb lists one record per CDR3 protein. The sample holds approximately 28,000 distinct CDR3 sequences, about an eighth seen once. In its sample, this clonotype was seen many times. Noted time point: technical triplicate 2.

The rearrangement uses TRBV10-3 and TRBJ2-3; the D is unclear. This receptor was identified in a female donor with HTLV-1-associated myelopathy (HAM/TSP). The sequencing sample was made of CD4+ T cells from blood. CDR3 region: CAISPADTDTQYF. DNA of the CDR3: TGTGCCATCAGTCCGGCGGACACAGATACGCAGTATTTT.